This passage covers 28 T cell receptor beta chains from one sample sequenced in a study of T-cell memory formation after mild COVID-19. Each CDR3 protein gets one entry after TCRdb re-called the 5' RACE reads with MiXCR. The table lists 290,000 or so distinct CDR3 sequences, 15% to 20% of them singletons. The sample taken for sequencing was PBMCs or a T cell subset sorted from them (not recorded which). Receptors originate from a young man who had mild COVID-19 (a few samples of this study predate the infection). Cell type and time point are not known.

The chain links TRBV20-1 to TRBJ1-1, with a possible D match to TRBD1 (5 bases). With 6 bases removed from V and 4 bases from J, the gap between germline ends came to 12 bases. CDR3 length equals 12 residues. The V gene's germline CDR1 is DFQATT and CDR2 SNEGSKA (reference sequence). The CDR3: CSAIGGFTEAFF. The CDR3 nucleotides read TGCAGTGCCATTGGGGGTTTCACTGAAGCTTTCTTT.

V and J are TRBV19 and TRBJ2-5; 7 positions agree with TRBD1. Germline V gives CDR1 LNHDA, CDR2 SQIVND (reference sequence). CDR3 size: 13 residues. V gave up 8 bases and J gave up 5 bases; unmatched junction bases: 8. The DNA for the CDR3 is TGTGCCAGTGGTCCGCAGGGGGTCGAGACCCAGTACTTC. This encodes CASGPQGVETQYF.

The CDR3 loop is CASSDGSRPEAFF. The DNA for the CDR3 is TGTGCCAGCAGTGATGGCTCCAGGCCTGAAGCTTTCTTT. The genes are TRBV6-1 and TRBJ1-1; D remains ambiguous. The CDR3 loop spans 13 amino acids. Germline assignment: CDR1 MNHNS and CDR2 SASEGT. V lost 3 bases and J lost 6, with 11 bases in between.

This clonotype has more than one count but fewer than ten. This chain links TRBV12-3 or TRBV12-4 with TRBJ2-3, with 12 bases identical to TRBD2. This CDR3 has 15 amino acids. J was trimmed by 6 bases and V by 6 bases; bases with no gene match: 7. CDR3 in DNA: TGTGCCAGCAGACCTAGCGGGGGGGTATCCGATACGCAGTATTTT. It is translated as CASRPSGGVSDTQYF.

The table lists this clonotype with many counts. The chain recombines TRBV15 with TRBJ2-1; 7 bases agree with TRBD1. The length of the CDR3 is 17 residues. Germline CDR1 LNHNV, CDR2 YYDKDF (reference sequence). The junction had 8 bases not matched to a gene; V was cut back by 3 bases and J by 0 bases. The chain's CDR3 is CATSSWTGWDSYNEQFF. In DNA, the CDR3 is TGTGCCACCAGCAGTTGGACAGGTTGGGACTCCTACAATGAGCAGTTCTTC.

There are a few counts of this clonotype. This chain uses TRBV9 with TRBJ1-2, with 8 positions matching TRBD1. The CDR3 covers 14 residues. Germline CDR1 and CDR2: SGDLS and YYNGEE. Unmatched junction bases numbered 4, after V lost 1 base and J lost 5 bases. The CDR3 reads CASSVTTGVYGYTF. DNA for the CDR3: TGTGCCAGCAGCGTAACGACAGGGGTTTATGGCTACACCTTC.

Only a few counts were recorded for this clonotype. The gene calls are TRBV7-2 and TRBJ2-5; 7 bases map to TRBD1. In germline, CDR1 is SGHTA, CDR2 FQGNSA. The junction had 6 bases not matched to a gene; V was cut back by 1 base and J by 1 base. The CDR3 runs 16 residues. The CDR3 DNA sequence: TGTGCCAGCAGCTTAGTAGGGGGCCGTCGCCAAGAGACCCAGTACTTC. Encoded protein: CASSLVGGRRQETQYF. The complete variable domain, with remaining parts taken from reference TRBV7-2 and TRBJ2-5, reads GAGVSQSPSNKVTEKGKDVELRCDPISGHTALYWYRQSLGQGLEFLIYFQGNSAPDKSGLPSDRFSAERTGGSVSTLTIQRTQQEDSAVYLCASSLVGGRRQETQYFGPGTRLLVL.

This clonotype was detected only a few times. This chain uses TRBV4-1 with TRBJ2-7; 7 bases align to TRBD2. Germline CDR1 reads MGHRA; CDR2 reads YSYEKL. The trim removed 0 bases at V and 3 bases at J, leaving 11 bases unmatched. CDR3 length: 17 residues. The CDR3 here is CASSQETVASGLYEQYF. The DNA for the CDR3 is TGCGCCAGCAGCCAAGAAACAGTAGCTAGCGGCCTCTACGAGCAGTACTTC.

This clonotype was recorded a few times. The V gene is TRBV7-9, the J gene TRBJ2-1; 9 nucleotides line up with TRBD1. V was clipped by 4 bases and J by 9 bases; unmatched bases: 7. Germline values: CDR1 SEHNR, CDR2 FQNEAQ (reference sequence). There are 14 residues in the CDR3. Written as DNA, the CDR3 is TGTGCCAGCAGCTCCCGGGACAGGGCGCGTGAGCAGTTCTTC. Translation: CASSSRDRAREQFF.

This clonotype was counted only a few times. The CDR3 reads CASSKTSDSSYEQYV. The CDR3 DNA sequence: TGTGCCAGCAGCAAAACGTCTGATAGCTCCTACGAGCAGTACGTC. This chain uses TRBV21-1 with TRBJ2-7. TRBV21-1 has pseudogene status. The CDR3 totals 15 residues.

This clonotype came up a few times. The chain is built from TRBV4-1 and TRBJ1-5; tentatively, D is TRBD1 (6 bases). The CDR3 sequence is 14 residues long. V dropped 6 bases and J dropped 7 bases, with 16 bases sitting between them. Germline V gene data show CDR1 as MGHRA and CDR2 as YSYEKL. Written as DNA, the CDR3 is TGCGCCAGCAGACAAACAGGGAGCAGCCAGCCCCAGCATTTT. Protein sequence: CASRQTGSSQPQHF.

This chain uses TRBV6-1 with TRBJ2-7; 7 bases map to TRBD1. CDR3 size: 13 residues. Trimming cost V 5 bases and J 7 bases; bases outside gene matches: 8. From germline, CDR1 is MNHNS and CDR2 SASEGT. CDR3 protein: CASSSEGAEEQYF. The CDR3 bases are TGTGCCAGCAGTAGCGAGGGGGCGGAGGAGCAGTACTTC.

This rearrangement joins TRBV20-1 to TRBJ2-3; a weak D match, TRBD2 (6 bases). The germline V and J ends were trimmed by 6 bases and 4 bases, with 17 bases remaining between them. The V gene's germline CDR1 is DFQATT and CDR2 SNEGSKA (reference sequence). The CDR3 length is 14 residues. The CDR3 nucleotides are TGCAGTGCCAGGGCGGCTAGCGAGGCAGATACGCAGTATTTT. It specifies CSARAASEADTQYF.

The chain uses TRBV2 and TRBJ2-3; D is undetermined. Trimming removed 5 bases from V and 6 bases from J, with 15 bases in between. This CDR3 region has 14 residues. In germline, CDR1 is SNHLY, CDR2 FYNNEI. CDR3 DNA: TGTGCCAGCAGTCGGTCTTCCTTCCGGGATACGCAGTATTTT. As protein: CASSRSSFRDTQYF.

The chain recombines TRBV28 with TRBJ2-2; 10 nucleotides align to TRBD1. Trimming removed 3 bases from V and 3 bases from J; junction bases left unmatched: 7. The CDR3 length is 17 residues. Germline CDR1 and CDR2: MDHEN and SYDVKM. The CDR3 DNA follows: TGTGCCAGCAGTTTTTGGGGACAGGGGTTGGACACCGGGGAGCTGTTTTTT. Its protein is CASSFWGQGLDTGELFF.

This clonotype was seen a few times. The chain couples TRBV3-1 to TRBJ2-7; perhaps TRBD2 as D (5 bases). This CDR3 has 13 amino acids. CDR1 is LGHDT, CDR2 YNNKEL, per germline (reference sequence). Trimming left V 0 bases short and J 6 bases short, with 9 bases between. The CDR3 DNA follows: TGTGCCAGCAGCCAAGAGGAAGGGAGCGAGCAGTACTTC. Protein: CASSQEEGSEQYF.

V gene TRBV20-1 combines with J gene TRBJ1-2, with 8 bases matching TRBD1. CDR3 size: 13 residues. V lost 6 bases to trimming and J lost 2 bases; unmatched junction nucleotides: 5. Germline V lookup: CDR1 DFQATT, CDR2 SNEGSKA (reference sequence). The CDR3 region has the DNA TGCAGTGCCGTGACAGGGGAGAACTATGGCTACACCTTC. It codes for CSAVTGENYGYTF.

This clonotype has a handful of counts. The chain employs TRBV5-1 and TRBJ1-2, with 9 positions matching TRBD1. CDR3 length: 14 residues. Looked up from germline, CDR1 is SGHRS and CDR2 is YFSETQ. The trim removed 4 bases at V and 8 bases at J, leaving 9 bases unmatched. Here the CDR3 DNA reads TGCGCCAGCAGCGAACTCGGGACAGGGCCCGGCTACACCTTC. Protein sequence: CASSELGTGPGYTF.

This clonotype was recorded at least ten times. The chain employs TRBV20-1 and TRBJ2-1; 16 bases line up with TRBD2. There are 15 residues in the CDR3. CDR1 and CDR2 (germline): DFQATT, SNEGSKA (reference sequence). The J segment lost 6 bases and the V segment lost 5 bases, leaving 4 bases of the junction unmatched. CDR3 DNA: TGCAGTGCTGGGACTAGCGGGGGGGCCGGCAATGAGCAGTTCTTC. Its translation: CSAGTSGGAGNEQFF.

This clonotype was recorded many times. The rearrangement uses TRBV5-1 and TRBJ2-2; tentative D call: TRBD1 (6 bases). The CDR3 contains 14 residues. V was shortened by 2 bases and J by 5 bases, with 10 bases between the two germline ends. Looked up from germline, CDR1 is SGHRS and CDR2 is YFSETQ. CDR3 sequence (DNA): TGCGCCAGCAGCTTAGGCCAGGGGACCGGGGAGCTGTTTTTT. Translation: CASSLGQGTGELFF.

In DNA form, the CDR3 reads TGTGCCAGCAGTTACTCACCATCGGGGGCCAACGTCCTGACTTTC. It yields the protein CASSYSPSGANVLTF. The gene calls are TRBV6-5 and TRBJ2-6; D gene uncertain. Germline assignment: CDR1 MNHEY and CDR2 SVGAGI. V lost 0 bases to trimming and J lost 4 bases, with 7 bases between them. CDR3 length: 15 residues.

The CDR3 reads CASSYRPFLSYEQYF. Written as DNA, the CDR3 is TGTGCCAGCAGTTACCGTCCGTTCCTCTCCTACGAGCAGTACTTC. The J gene is TRBJ2-7, the V gene TRBV6-5; D not certain. Germline V gene data show CDR1 as MNHEY and CDR2 as SVGAGI. The CDR3 extends over 15 amino acids. Trimming stripped 2 bases from V and 0 bases from J, with 11 bases between.

The chain has TRBV6-6 and TRBJ2-3, with 7 positions matching TRBD1. Per germline, CDR1 MNHNY and CDR2 SVGAGI (reference sequence). The CDR3 contains 15 residues. The V and J ends lost 6 bases and 2 bases, in that order; junction bases with no gene match: 8. CDR3 sequence (DNA): TGTGCCAGCAGGCTGCCGACAGGGCTCACAGATACGCAGTATTTT. It yields the protein CASRLPTGLTDTQYF.

The J gene is TRBJ1-2, the V gene TRBV6-5, with D possibly matching TRBD1 (5 bases). The V and J ends lost 5 bases and 4 bases respectively, with 26 bases between them. Per the germline V gene, CDR1 is MNHEY and CDR2 is SVGAGI. CDR3 length: 18 amino acids. CDR3: CASSPGQEKGGRVYGYTF. The CDR3 DNA reads TGTGCCAGCAGTCCAGGGCAGGAGAAAGGTGGAAGGGTCTATGGCTACACCTTC.

This CDR3 is CATSDRRPDTQYF. CDR3 bases: TGTGCCACCAGTGACCGGCGCCCAGATACGCAGTATTTT. The J gene is TRBJ2-3, the V gene TRBV24-1; D gene uncertain. CDR1 is KGHDR, CDR2 SFDVKD, per germline. The CDR3 runs 13 residues. The V gene lost 4 bases and the J gene lost 4 bases, with 8 bases spanning the gap.

V is TRBV27 and J is TRBJ1-1; no clear D. V shed 4 bases and J shed 7 bases, with 13 bases lying between them. The CDR3 extends over 13 amino acids. Germline-derived CDR1 and CDR2 are MNHEY and SMNVEV (reference sequence). CDR3 nucleotides: TGTGCCAGCAGTTCGATCCGGACCTTTGAAGCTTTCTTT. Protein product: CASSSIRTFEAFF.

This clonotype has a handful of counts. V gene TRBV15 combines with J gene TRBJ2-3, with 8 bases aligning to TRBD1. CDR3 size: 16 residues. The trim removed 5 bases at V and 10 bases at J, leaving 17 bases unmatched. Germline-derived CDR1 and CDR2 are LNHNV and YYDKDF (reference sequence). The CDR3 coding sequence is TGTGCCACCAGCCGAGGGAGACAGGGGAACCTAAGGGCGCAGTATTTT. Translating gives CATSRGRQGNLRAQYF.

This clonotype has a handful of counts. The chain joins TRBV5-1 to TRBJ2-3; 15 bases are shared with TRBD2. This CDR3 is 18 amino acids long. V lost 0 bases to trimming and J lost 4 bases; unmatched junction nucleotides: 6. Looked up from germline, CDR1 is SGHRS and CDR2 is YFSETQ. The CDR3 loop reads CASSLDGLAGGSADTQYF. CDR3 nucleotides: TGCGCCAGCAGCTTGGACGGACTAGCGGGGGGGTCCGCAGATACGCAGTATTTT.